The following is a T cell receptor beta chain sequence with its context. Germline V gene lookup returns CDR1 LGHNA and CDR2 YSLEER. V was trimmed by 0 bases and J by 8 bases, leaving 13 bases between them. CDR3 length: 14 residues. This sample stems from a study of T cell responses to AZD1222 COVID-19 vaccine. Using immunoSEQ multiplex PCR, the repertoire was profiled, and TCRdb retains in-frame clones only, with some absent. The sample comprises over 100,000 clones, approximately 91% of which are singletons, and around 13% rests with the top ten. This chain uses TRBV4-3 with TRBJ1-2; D not certain. The specimen comprised peripheral blood, sampled on day 0 of MenACWY control vaccination. The sequence came from an adult in good health. CDR3 loop: CASSQDLGPRGYTF. CDR3 sequence (DNA): TGCGCCAGCAGCCAAGATCTTGGGCCCCGGGGCTACACCTTC.